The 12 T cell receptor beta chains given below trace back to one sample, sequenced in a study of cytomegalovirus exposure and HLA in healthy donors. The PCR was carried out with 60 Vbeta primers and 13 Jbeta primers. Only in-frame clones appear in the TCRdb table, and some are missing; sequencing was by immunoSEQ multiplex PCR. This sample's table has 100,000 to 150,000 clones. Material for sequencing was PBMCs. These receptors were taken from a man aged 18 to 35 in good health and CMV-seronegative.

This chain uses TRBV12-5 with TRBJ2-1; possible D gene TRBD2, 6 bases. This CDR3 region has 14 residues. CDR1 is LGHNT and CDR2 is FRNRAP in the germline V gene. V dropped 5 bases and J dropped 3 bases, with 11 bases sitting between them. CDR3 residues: CASGRGRDYNEQFF. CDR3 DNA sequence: TGTGCTAGTGGTCGAGGGCGGGACTACAATGAGCAGTTCTTC.

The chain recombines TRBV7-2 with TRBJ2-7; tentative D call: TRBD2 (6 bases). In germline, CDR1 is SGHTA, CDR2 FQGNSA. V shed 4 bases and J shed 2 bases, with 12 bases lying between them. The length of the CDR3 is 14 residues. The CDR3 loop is CASSWGLSPYEQYF. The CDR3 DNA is TGTGCCAGCAGCTGGGGACTGAGCCCCTACGAGCAGTACTTC.

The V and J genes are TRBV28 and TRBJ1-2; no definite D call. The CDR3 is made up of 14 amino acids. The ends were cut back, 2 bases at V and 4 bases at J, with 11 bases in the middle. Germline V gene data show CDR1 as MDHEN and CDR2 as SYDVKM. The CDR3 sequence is CASSLQTLSYGYTF. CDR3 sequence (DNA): TGTGCCAGCAGTTTACAGACTCTATCCTATGGCTACACCTTC.

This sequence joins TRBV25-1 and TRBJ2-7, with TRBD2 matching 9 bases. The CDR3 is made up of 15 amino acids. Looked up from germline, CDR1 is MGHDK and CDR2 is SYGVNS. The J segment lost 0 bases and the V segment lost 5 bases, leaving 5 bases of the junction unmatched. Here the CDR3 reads CASSLAGGISYEQYF. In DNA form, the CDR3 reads TGTGCCAGCAGTCTCGCGGGGGGGATCTCCTACGAGCAGTACTTC.

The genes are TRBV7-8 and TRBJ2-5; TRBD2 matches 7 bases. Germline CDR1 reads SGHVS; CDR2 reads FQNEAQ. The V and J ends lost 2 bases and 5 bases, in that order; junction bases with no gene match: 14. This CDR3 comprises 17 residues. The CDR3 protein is CASSLKGSRRGGETQYF. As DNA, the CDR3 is TGTGCCAGCAGCTTAAAAGGATCGAGGAGGGGAGGGGAGACCCAGTACTTC.

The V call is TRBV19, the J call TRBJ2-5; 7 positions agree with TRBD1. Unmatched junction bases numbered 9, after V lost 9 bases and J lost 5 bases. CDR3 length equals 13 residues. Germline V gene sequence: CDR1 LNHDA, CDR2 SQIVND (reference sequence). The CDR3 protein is CASNTGVGETQYF. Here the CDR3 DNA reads TGTGCCAGCAACACAGGGGTCGGGGAGACCCAGTACTTC.

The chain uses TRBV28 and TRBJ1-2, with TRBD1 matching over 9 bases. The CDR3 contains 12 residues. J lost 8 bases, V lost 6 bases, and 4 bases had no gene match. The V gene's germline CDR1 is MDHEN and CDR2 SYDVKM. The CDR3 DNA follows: TGTGCCAGCAGCGGACAGGGGTGGGGCTACACCTTC. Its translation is CASSGQGWGYTF.

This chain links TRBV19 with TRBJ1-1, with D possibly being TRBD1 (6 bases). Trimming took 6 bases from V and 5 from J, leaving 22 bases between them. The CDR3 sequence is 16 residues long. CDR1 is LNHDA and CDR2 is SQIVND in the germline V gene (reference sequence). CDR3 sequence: CASSPPLGGAGTEAFF. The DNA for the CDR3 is TGTGCCAGTAGCCCTCCCCTTGGGGGCGCGGGTACTGAAGCTTTCTTT.

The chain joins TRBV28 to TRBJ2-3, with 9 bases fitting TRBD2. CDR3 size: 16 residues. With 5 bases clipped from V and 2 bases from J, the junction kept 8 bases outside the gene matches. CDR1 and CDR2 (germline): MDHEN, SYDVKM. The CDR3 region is CASSRSSGVITDTQYF. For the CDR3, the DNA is TGTGCCAGCAGTCGATCTAGCGGGGTGATCACAGATACGCAGTATTTT.

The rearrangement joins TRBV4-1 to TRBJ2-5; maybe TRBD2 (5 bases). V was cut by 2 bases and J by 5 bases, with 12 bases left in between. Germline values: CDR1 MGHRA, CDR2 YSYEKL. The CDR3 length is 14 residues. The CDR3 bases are TGCGCCAGCAGCCAAAAAAGAGGGTGGGAGACCCAGTACTTC. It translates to CASSQKRGWETQYF.

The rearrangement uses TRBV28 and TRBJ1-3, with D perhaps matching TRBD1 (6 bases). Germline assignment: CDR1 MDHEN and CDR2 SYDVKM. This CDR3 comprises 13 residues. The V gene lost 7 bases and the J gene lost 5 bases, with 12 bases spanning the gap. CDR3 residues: CASTPDSRNTIYF. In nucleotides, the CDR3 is TGTGCCAGCACCCCGGACAGCCGAAACACCATATATTTT. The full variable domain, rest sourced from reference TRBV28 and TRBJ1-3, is DVKVTQSSRYLVKRTGEKVFLECVQDMDHENMFWYRQDPGLGLRLIYFSYDVKMKEKGDIPEGYSVSREKKERFSLILESASTNQTSMYLCASTPDSRNTIYFGEGSWLTVV.

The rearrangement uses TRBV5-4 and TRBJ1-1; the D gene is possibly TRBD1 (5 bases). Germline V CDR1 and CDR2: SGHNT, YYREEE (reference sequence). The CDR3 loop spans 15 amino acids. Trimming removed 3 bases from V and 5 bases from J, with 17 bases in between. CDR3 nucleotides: TGTGCCAGCAGCTCCTCCACCTTGGCAGGGACTGAAGCTTTCTTT. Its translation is CASSSSTLAGTEAFF.